One and the same sample provided the 23 T cell receptor beta chains below, sequenced in a study of blood T cell repertoires in COVID-19. Data came from immunoSEQ multiplex PCR; TCRdb stores just in-frame clones and leaves some out. The sample holds a few hundred thousand clones, roughly 89% seen once. The sequenced sample was peripheral blood. The receptors originated from a woman aged 55-75 years with COVID-19, enrolled during active disease.

The CDR3 coding sequence is TGTGCCAGAAGCTTAGACCGAGCGGGGGGGCTTGATGAAGCCAAAAACATTCAGTACTTC. It is translated as CARSLDRAGGLDEAKNIQYF. The chain combines TRBV5-3 with TRBJ2-4, with TRBD2 identical over 10 bases. TRBV5-3 is placed among ORFs of uncertain function. V lost 2 bases to trimming and J lost 0 bases; unmatched junction nucleotides: 14. The CDR3 runs to 20 residues.

This chain connects TRBV7-2 to TRBJ1-3; no firm D call. The length of the CDR3 is 15 residues. Trimming left V 5 bases short and J 0 bases short, with 11 bases between. Germline CDR1 and CDR2: SGHTA and FQGNSA. In DNA form, the CDR3 reads TGTGCCAGCAGCCCGAACTCAGGCTCTGGAAACACCATATATTTT. This encodes CASSPNSGSGNTIYF. The full variable domain, completed using reference TRBV7-2 and TRBJ1-3, is GAGVSQSPSNKVTEKGKDVELRCDPISGHTALYWYRQSLGQGLEFLIYFQGNSAPDKSGLPSDRFSAERTGGSVSTLTIQRTQQEDSAVYLCASSPNSGSGNTIYFGEGSWLTVV.

As DNA, the CDR3 is TGTGCCAGCAGCTCGAGGACAGGGAGTGGCTACACCTTC. Protein sequence: CASSSRTGSGYTF. The rearrangement joins TRBV7-2 to TRBJ1-2, with 8 positions matching TRBD1. The ends lost 4 bases at V and 7 bases at J; junction bases unmatched: 5. The CDR3 extends over 13 amino acids. In germline, CDR1 is SGHTA, CDR2 FQGNSA.

The chain employs TRBV12-3 or TRBV12-4 and TRBJ1-2; a weak D match, TRBD1 (5 bases). V was shortened by 3 bases and J by 7 bases, with 12 bases between the two germline ends. The CDR3 loop spans 13 amino acids. In DNA, the CDR3 is TGTGCCAGCAGTTTTAGGGGTTCTGGTGGCTACACCTTC. Protein: CASSFRGSGGYTF.

The rearrangement uses TRBV14 and TRBJ1-6; D perhaps matches TRBD1 (6 bases). This CDR3 spans 14 amino acids. Trimming took off 1 base at V and 8 bases at J, with 9 bases between the two ends. Germline CDR1 is SGHDN and CDR2 is FVKESK. The CDR3 DNA is TGTGCCAGCAGCCAAGGGACAGCTTATTCACCCCTCCACTTT. Its translation: CASSQGTAYSPLHF. Supplemented by reference TRBV14 and TRBJ1-6, the full variable domain reads EAGVTQFPSHSVIEKGQTVTLRCDPISGHDNLYWYRRVMGKEIKFLLHFVKESKQDESGMPNNRFLAERTGGTYSTLKVQPAELEDSGVYFCASSQGTAYSPLHFGNGTRLTVT.

The chain employs TRBV3-1 (or the pseudogene TRBV3-2) and TRBJ1-2; D is unclear. The CDR3 consists of 15 residues. CDR1 is LGHDT and CDR2 is YNNKEL in the germline V gene (reference sequence). V lost 4 bases to trimming and J lost 5 bases, with 17 bases between them. This CDR3 is CASSPRPAWRYGYTF. As DNA, the CDR3 is TGTGCCAGCAGCCCCCGTCCAGCCTGGAGGTATGGCTACACCTTC.

The chain carries TRBV2 and TRBJ2-3; no clear D. Germline V lookup: CDR1 SNHLY, CDR2 FYNNEI. CDR3 size: 13 residues. The V end lost 3 bases, the J end lost 11 bases, and 15 bases lay between the germline ends. CDR3 sequence (DNA): TGTGCCAGCAGTGACCTGGTGCGATCGGGGCAGTATTTT. It yields the protein CASSDLVRSGQYF.

The table lists this clone with a few counts. This rearrangement joins TRBV4-2 to TRBJ2-7; D is possibly TRBD1 (5 bases). V dropped 3 bases and J dropped 6 bases, with 15 bases sitting between them. Germline lookup yields CDR1 LGHNA and CDR2 YNFKEQ. CDR3 length: 14 amino acids. CDR3 region: CASSHQGSLGEQYF. The CDR3 bases are TGTGCCAGCAGCCACCAGGGATCCCTAGGCGAGCAGTACTTC.

This chain uses TRBV5-1 with TRBJ2-1; 15 nucleotides line up with TRBD2. This CDR3 region has 16 residues. Losses at the gene ends were 4 bases for V and 7 bases for J; bases not matched to a gene: 6. Germline V gene lookup returns CDR1 SGHRS and CDR2 YFSETQ. CDR3 in amino acids: CASSPGLAGGLNEQFF. The CDR3, as DNA: TGCGCCAGCAGCCCGGGACTAGCGGGGGGATTGAATGAGCAGTTCTTC.

The rearrangement uses TRBV19 and TRBJ1-5; 9 bases align to TRBD1. From germline, CDR1 is LNHDA and CDR2 SQIVND (reference sequence). The CDR3 sequence is 15 residues long. V was clipped by 6 bases and J by 4 bases; unmatched bases: 7. CDR3 coding DNA: TGTGCCAGTAGCAAGGACAGGGGCTATAATCAGCCCCAGCATTTT. Protein: CASSKDRGYNQPQHF.

The sample holds a few counts of this clone. CDR3 region: CSASRGGQETQYF. As DNA, the CDR3 is TGCAGTGCTAGTCGCGGCGGCCAAGAGACCCAGTACTTC. V and J are TRBV20-1 and TRBJ2-5; no reliable D call. The germline V gene has CDR1 DFQATT and CDR2 SNEGSKA (reference sequence). This CDR3 has 13 amino acids. Trimming took 3 bases from V and 1 from J, leaving 9 bases between them.

The genes are TRBV5-4 and TRBJ1-1; 12 nucleotides match TRBD1. The J segment lost 4 bases and the V segment lost 4 bases, leaving 20 bases of the junction unmatched. Germline V gene lookup returns CDR1 SGHNT and CDR2 YYREEE (reference sequence). The CDR3 totals 20 residues. CDR3 protein: CASSNMWTPGTGGAGTEAFF. The CDR3 bases are TGTGCCAGCAGCAACATGTGGACGCCCGGGACAGGGGGCGCAGGCACTGAAGCTTTCTTT.

The rearrangement uses TRBV4-3 and TRBJ2-2, with 8 bases lining up with TRBD1. V shed 5 bases, J shed 7 bases, and the junction held 12 bases outside the gene matches. The CDR3 spans 16 residues. Per the germline V gene, CDR1 is LGHNA and CDR2 is YSLEER. DNA for the CDR3: TGCGCCAGCAGCAGACGAATAGACAGGGGTGGCGGGGAGCTGTTTTTT. This codes for CASSRRIDRGGGELFF.

The genes are TRBV5-1 and TRBJ2-2; TRBD2 matches at 14 bases. The CDR3 is 15 residues long. Germline trimming cut 3 bases from V and 5 bases from J; bases unmatched to any gene: 0. CDR1 SGHRS and CDR2 YFSETQ come from the germline V gene. CDR3 DNA: TGCGCCAGCAGCTGGACTAGCGGGGGGACCGGGGAGCTGTTTTTT. Encoded protein: CASSWTSGGTGELFF.

The chain has TRBV14 and TRBJ2-5, with D uncertain. CDR3 size: 14 residues. V was clipped by 0 bases and J by 2 bases, with 7 bases between them. Per the germline V gene, CDR1 is SGHDN and CDR2 is FVKESK. CDR3 amino acids: CASSQDPGQETQYF. In DNA, the CDR3 is TGTGCCAGCAGCCAAGATCCGGGTCAAGAGACCCAGTACTTC.

This clone has a handful of counts. The gene calls are TRBV7-9 and TRBJ2-2, with 7 bases fitting TRBD1. Germline CDR1 reads SEHNR; CDR2 reads FQNEAQ (reference sequence). J gave up 1 base and V 6 bases, and 8 bases lay outside the gene matches. This CDR3 contains 16 residues. CDR3 sequence reads: CASSQKGARNTGELFF. In DNA, the CDR3 is TGTGCCAGCAGTCAAAAGGGGGCTCGGAACACCGGGGAGCTGTTTTTT.

J is TRBJ1-6 and V is TRBV4-1; 7 bases are a match to TRBD1. This CDR3 contains 15 residues. Germline assignment: CDR1 MGHRA and CDR2 YSYEKL. With V trimmed by 4 bases and J by 5 bases, 5 bases remained unmatched. The CDR3 spells CASSLDRAHNSPLHF. The DNA for the CDR3 is TGCGCCAGCAGCCTTGACAGGGCACATAATTCACCCCTCCACTTT.

This chain connects TRBV11-2 to TRBJ2-7, with TRBD1 as a possible D gene (6 bases). V was shortened by 4 bases and J by 4 bases, with 20 bases between the two germline ends. Germline CDR1 SGHAT, CDR2 FQNNGV. CDR3 length equals 16 residues. CDR3 DNA sequence: TGTGCCAGCAGCTCCCGGAACAGGGAAAGGGGATACGAGCAGTACTTC. Its translation is CASSSRNRERGYEQYF. The entire variable domain, with the rest obtained from reference TRBV11-2 and TRBJ2-7, is as follows: EAGVAQSPRYKIIEKRQSVAFWCNPISGHATLYWYQQILGQGPKLLIQFQNNGVVDDSQLPKDRFSAERLKGVDSTLKIQPAKLEDSAVYLCASSSRNRERGYEQYFGPGTRLTVT.

Only a few counts were recorded for this clone. The chain carries TRBV5-8 and TRBJ1-6; D call uncertain. The V gene's germline CDR1 is SGHTS and CDR2 YDEGEE. There are 15 residues in the CDR3. Trimming removed 0 bases at V and 3 bases at J, with 7 bases between. The CDR3 here is CASSLAGDYNSPLHF. As DNA, the CDR3 is TGTGCCAGCAGCTTGGCCGGGGACTATAATTCACCCCTCCACTTT.

The chain carries TRBV14 and TRBJ2-4; 9 bases line up with TRBD1. Germline V gives CDR1 SGHDN, CDR2 FVKESK. This CDR3 has 14 amino acids. The ends lost 2 bases at V and 9 bases at J; junction bases unmatched: 5. CDR3 sequence: CASSQNRGLVIQYF. As DNA, the CDR3 is TGTGCCAGCAGCCAAAACAGGGGGCTAGTCATTCAGTACTTC.

The V call is TRBV5-1, the J call TRBJ2-2; TRBD1 might be the D (6 bases). This CDR3 contains 15 residues. CDR1 and CDR2 from the germline V gene are SGHRS and YFSETQ. V was clipped by 6 bases and J by 0 bases, with 12 bases between them. CDR3 region: CASMTGSTNTGELFF. The CDR3 DNA reads TGCGCCAGCATGACAGGAAGCACGAACACCGGGGAGCTGTTTTTT.

The V gene is TRBV2, the J gene TRBJ1-5; D is ambiguous. Deletions cut 6 bases from V and 6 bases from J, with 9 bases between. The germline V gene has CDR1 SNHLY and CDR2 FYNNEI. CDR3 length: 12 residues. DNA for the CDR3: TGTGCCAGCAGGGTATTCGGTCAGCCCCAGCATTTT. Translating gives CASRVFGQPQHF.

The chain recombines TRBV30 with TRBJ2-1, with D possibly being TRBD2 (5 bases). This CDR3 has 17 residues. Germline CDR1 and CDR2: GTSNPN and SVGIG (reference sequence). Trimming stripped 4 bases from V and 0 bases from J, with 19 bases between. The DNA of the CDR3 is TGTGCCTGGACCTCGGGCGGGCTCCCAAGCTCCTACAATGAGCAGTTCTTC. Translation: CAWTSGGLPSSYNEQFF.